This T cell receptor (beta chain) came from a study of T cell responses to AZD1222 COVID-19 vaccine. V lost 0 bases and J 0 bases, leaving 10 bases between the germline ends. The CDR3 is 16 residues long. Germline assignment: CDR1 SGHRS and CDR2 YFSETQ. Remarks on this clone: What it binds is unknown.

Measured with immunoSEQ multiplex PCR; TCRdb has only the in-frame clones, and not every one. The top ten hold 6.5% to 9% of the sample, which has about 120,000 clones, around 90% seen once. Findings of the study overall: CD4 TCRs associated with vaccination spanned spike, dominating at 160-218 and 743-854. When two AZD1222 doses had been given, Spike-specific TCR breadth and depth rose.

The J gene is TRBJ1-3, the V gene TRBV5-1; D not certain. The sample consisted of peripheral blood, taken on day 0 of AZD1222 vaccination. This receptor was taken from an adult in good health. The CDR3 DNA follows: TGCGCCAGCAGCTTGGCCACATCGAGCTCTGGAAACACCATATATTTT. Residues: CASSLATSSSGNTIYF.